The source of this T cell receptor (beta chain) is a study of blood T cell repertoires in COVID-19. Looking at the study overall: Material from acute and convalescent COVID-19 was sourced from the United States, Italy and Spain. Sources were T cells, B-cell-depleted T cells, or PBMCs; the material itself was cDNA or gDNA.

Trimming at V came to 0 bases and at J to 5 bases, leaving 7 bases not matched to a gene. The CDR3 totals 15 residues. Germline lookup yields CDR1 SGHTS and CDR2 YDEGEE. Per the original data handling: Quantification of nucleated cells was approximated via reference gene primer amplification. Assay: immunoSEQ multiplex PCR; the TCRdb copy retains only in-frame clones and omits some. D and trimming were read from the DNA, whereas the V and J calls and clone size are those reported in that table. The sample comprises 200,000 to 250,000 clones, 82% of which are singletons, and approximately 4.9% rests with the top ten.

V usage is TRBV5-8 and J usage is TRBJ2-5; 7 bases are shared with TRBD1. Sequencing was done on a sample of peripheral blood. This receptor was identified in a woman of 80 years or more with active or convalescent COVID-19. In nucleotides, the CDR3 is TGTGCCAGCAGCTTGGCCGGACAGGTGGACGAGACCCAGTACTTC. It specifies CASSLAGQVDETQYF.